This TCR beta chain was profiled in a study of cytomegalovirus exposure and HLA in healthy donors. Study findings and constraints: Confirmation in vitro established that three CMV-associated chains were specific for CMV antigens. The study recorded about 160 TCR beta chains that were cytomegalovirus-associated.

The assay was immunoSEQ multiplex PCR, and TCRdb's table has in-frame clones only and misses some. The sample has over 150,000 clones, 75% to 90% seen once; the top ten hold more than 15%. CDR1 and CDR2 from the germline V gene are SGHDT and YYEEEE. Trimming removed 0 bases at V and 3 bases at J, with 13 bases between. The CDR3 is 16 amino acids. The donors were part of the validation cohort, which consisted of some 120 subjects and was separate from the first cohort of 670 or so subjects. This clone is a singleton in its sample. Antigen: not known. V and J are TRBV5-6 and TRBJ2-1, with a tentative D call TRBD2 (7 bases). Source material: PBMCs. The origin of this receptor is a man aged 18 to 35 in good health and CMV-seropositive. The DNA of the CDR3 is TGTGCCAGCAGCTTGGGTCGGGGGGCGAGCTACAATGAGCAGTTCTTC. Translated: CASSLGRGASYNEQFF.